This T cell receptor beta chain was profiled in a study of T cell responses to AZD1222 COVID-19 vaccine. Study results and caveats: Recipients of two AZD1222 doses showed rising Spike-specific TCR breadth and depth.

This clone is a singleton in its sample. Antigen unknown. TCRdb's copy holds only in-frame clones and misses some; the assay was immunoSEQ multiplex PCR. The sample lists around 150,000 clones, approximately 92% occurring once. The TCR originated in an adult who received the AZD1222 COVID-19 vaccine. Specimen: peripheral blood, collected 28 days after the second AZD1222 dose.

CDR3 DNA sequence: TGTGCCAGCAGTTATCGGTCCAGTGCGAACACCGGGGAGCTGTTTTTT. Its translation is CASSYRSSANTGELFF. The rearrangement joins TRBV6-5 to TRBJ2-2; D uncertain. Germline CDR1 reads MNHEY; CDR2 reads SVGAGI. The CDR3 covers 16 residues. V was clipped by 3 bases and J by 0 bases, with 11 bases between them.